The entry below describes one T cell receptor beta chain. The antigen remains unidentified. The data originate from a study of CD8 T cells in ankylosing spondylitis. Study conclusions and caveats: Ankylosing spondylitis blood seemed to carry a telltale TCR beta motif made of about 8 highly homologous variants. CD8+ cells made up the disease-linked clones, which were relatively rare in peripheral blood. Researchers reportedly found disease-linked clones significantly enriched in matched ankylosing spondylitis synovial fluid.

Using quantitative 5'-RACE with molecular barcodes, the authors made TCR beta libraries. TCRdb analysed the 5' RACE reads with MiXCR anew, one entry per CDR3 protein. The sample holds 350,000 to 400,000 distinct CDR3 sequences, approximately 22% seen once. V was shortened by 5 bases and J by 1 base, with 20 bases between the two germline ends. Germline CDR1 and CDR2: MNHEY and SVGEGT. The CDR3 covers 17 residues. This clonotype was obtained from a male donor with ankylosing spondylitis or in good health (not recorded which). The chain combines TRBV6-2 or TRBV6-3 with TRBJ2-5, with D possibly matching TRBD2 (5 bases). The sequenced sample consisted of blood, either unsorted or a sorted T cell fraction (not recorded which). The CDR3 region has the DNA TGTGCCAGCAGTACCTCGGGGAGTTACGTGTCCCAAGAGACCCAGTACTTC. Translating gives CASSTSGSYVSQETQYF.